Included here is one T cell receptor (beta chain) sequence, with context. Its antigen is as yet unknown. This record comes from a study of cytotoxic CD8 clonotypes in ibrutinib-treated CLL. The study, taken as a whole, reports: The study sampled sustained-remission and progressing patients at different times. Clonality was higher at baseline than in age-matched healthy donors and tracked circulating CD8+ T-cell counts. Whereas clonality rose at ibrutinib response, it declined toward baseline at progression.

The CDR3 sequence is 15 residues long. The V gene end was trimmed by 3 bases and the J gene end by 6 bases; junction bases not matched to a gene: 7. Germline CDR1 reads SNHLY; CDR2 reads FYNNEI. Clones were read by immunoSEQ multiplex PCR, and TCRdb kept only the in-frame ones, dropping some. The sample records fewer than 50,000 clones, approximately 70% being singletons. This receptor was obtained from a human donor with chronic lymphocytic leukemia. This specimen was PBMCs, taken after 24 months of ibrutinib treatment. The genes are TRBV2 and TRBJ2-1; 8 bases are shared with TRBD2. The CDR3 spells CASSEEGTRPNEQFF. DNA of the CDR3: TGTGCCAGCAGTGAGGAGGGGACTAGACCCAATGAGCAGTTCTTC.